The 27 T cell receptor beta chains presented below share a single source sample, sequenced in a study of chemoradiotherapy in HPV16-positive cancers (dated by TCRdb to 2022 to 2024). The library was prepared using the immunoSEQ multiplex PCR assay. The table comes from immuneACCESS by way of TCRdb, which keeps in-frame sequences with V and J called. Part of the clones is missing from these tables; in studies checked, under half for an unresolved V gene and the rest for unknown reasons. Here the sample has about 8,900 clones; around 90% occur a single time. Together, the top ten hold 9% to 15% of the sample. This sample comprised blood, obtained from a patient who underwent chemoradiotherapy. The receptors stem from a human donor with HPV-associated anogenital cancer.

The genes are TRBV19 and TRBJ1-2; D possibly corresponds to TRBD1 (6 bases). Trimming removed 4 bases from V and 7 bases from J, with 10 bases in between. Germline lookup yields CDR1 LNHDA and CDR2 SQIVND (reference sequence). The CDR3 is made up of 12 amino acids. CDR3 protein: CASSTGTSGYTF. In DNA form, the CDR3 reads TGTGCCAGTAGTACTGGGACATCTGGCTACACCTTC.

This clone is a singleton in its sample. The genes are TRBV14 and TRBJ1-2; maybe TRBD1 (6 bases). V shed 4 bases and J shed 3 bases, with 18 bases lying between them. The germline V gene encodes CDR1 SGHDN and CDR2 FVKESK. The CDR3 is 16 residues long. CDR3 residues: CASSPTRGGSYYGYTF. The CDR3 DNA reads TGTGCCAGCAGCCCTACCCGAGGGGGGAGCTACTATGGCTACACCTTC.

The chain is built from TRBV5-6 and TRBJ2-5, with unresolved D. V was trimmed by 1 base and J by 4 bases, leaving 14 bases between them. CDR3 length: 15 residues. Per germline, CDR1 SGHDT and CDR2 YYEEEE. DNA for the CDR3: TGTGCCAGCAGCTTGAGGCCTCCCAGGAGAGAGACCCAGTACTTC. Translated: CASSLRPPRRETQYF.

The chain employs TRBV6-5 and TRBJ1-1; tentative D call: TRBD1 (6 bases). Per germline, CDR1 MNHEY and CDR2 SVGAGI. The CDR3 is 13 residues long. The V gene lost 6 bases and the J gene lost 3 bases, with 11 bases spanning the gap. CDR3 sequence (DNA): TGTGCCAGCAGCCGCCCAGGGGACACTGAAGCTTTCTTT. As protein: CASSRPGDTEAFF.

The chain employs TRBV6-5 and TRBJ1-1; D is unresolved. The CDR3 sequence is 12 residues long. Germline loops: CDR1 MNHEY, CDR2 SVGAGI. V lost 2 bases to trimming and J lost 0 bases, with 1 base between them. The CDR3 spells CASSYMNTEAFF. The CDR3 DNA is TGTGCCAGCAGTTACATGAACACTGAAGCTTTCTTT.

This chain connects TRBV28 to TRBJ1-1; perhaps TRBD1 as D (6 bases). This CDR3 region has 16 residues. Between the trimmed V and J ends, which lost 6 bases and 4 bases, there was a span of 21 bases. Germline V gene data show CDR1 as MDHEN and CDR2 as SYDVKM. The CDR3 reads CASSSRTQGLGTEAFF. The CDR3 DNA reads TGTGCCAGCAGCTCTCGGACACAGGGTTTAGGCACTGAAGCTTTCTTT.

In DNA, the CDR3 is TGCAGCGCCTCACAGGGGAAGTACACTGAAGCTTTCTTT. This sequence encodes CSASQGKYTEAFF. The rearrangement uses TRBV29-1 and TRBJ1-1; 7 positions match TRBD1. Trimming at V came to 7 bases and at J to 3 bases, leaving 8 bases not matched to a gene. This CDR3 spans 13 amino acids. Germline CDR1 SQVTM, CDR2 ANQGSEA.

The chain employs TRBV15 and TRBJ1-2; 7 nucleotides align to TRBD1. This CDR3 has 16 amino acids. CDR1 LNHNV and CDR2 YYDKDF come from the germline V gene (reference sequence). V shed 4 bases, J shed 6 bases, and the junction held 14 bases outside the gene matches. The DNA for the CDR3 is TGTGCCACCAGCATAATCAAACCGGGACAGAGGAATGGCTACACCTTC. This codes for CATSIIKPGQRNGYTF.

This chain links TRBV6-6 with TRBJ2-7; D remains ambiguous. The CDR3 consists of 13 residues. CDR1 and CDR2 (germline): MNHNY, SVGAGI (reference sequence). Between the trimmed V and J ends, which lost 6 bases and 5 bases, there was a span of 14 bases. CDR3 loop: CASSTTPWNEQYF. DNA of the CDR3: TGTGCCAGCAGCACAACACCATGGAACGAGCAGTACTTC.

This chain connects TRBV5-1 to TRBJ1-1; weak D call: TRBD1 (6 bases). Trimming pared 4 bases from V and 7 bases from J, leaving 20 bases between. From germline, CDR1 is SGHRS and CDR2 YFSETQ. The CDR3 spans 15 residues. CDR3 region: CASSLTDRNLNEAFF. In DNA form, the CDR3 reads TGCGCCAGCAGCCTGACTGACAGGAACCTTAATGAAGCTTTCTTT.

The chain joins TRBV10-3 to TRBJ1-2, with a tentative D call TRBD1 (5 bases). The CDR3 is made up of 16 amino acids. Germline V gene sequence: CDR1 ENHRY, CDR2 SYGVKD. With 3 bases removed from V and 2 bases from J, the gap between germline ends came to 16 bases. CDR3 DNA: TGTGCCATCAGTGATCCCGGACACTTCCTAAACTATGGCTACACCTTC. This codes for CAISDPGHFLNYGYTF.

The chain joins TRBV9 to TRBJ2-1; 10 bases map to TRBD2. The germline V gene has CDR1 SGDLS and CDR2 YYNGEE. This CDR3 comprises 15 residues. The V segment lost 3 bases and the J segment 6 bases; nucleotides outside the gene matches: 6. CDR3 residues: CASSGSGGAANEQFF. The CDR3 DNA reads as TGTGCCAGCAGCGGGAGCGGGGGGGCCGCCAATGAGCAGTTCTTC.

The chain recombines TRBV14 with TRBJ2-3; D uncertain. CDR3 length: 13 residues. The germline gives CDR1 SGHDN, CDR2 FVKESK. The V and J ends lost 3 bases and 1 base respectively, with 5 bases between them. CDR3 amino acids: CASSHTGTDTQYF. DNA of the CDR3: TGTGCCAGCAGCCATACAGGCACAGATACGCAGTATTTT. Complete variable domain (other parts from reference TRBV14 and TRBJ2-3): EAGVTQFPSHSVIEKGQTVTLRCDPISGHDNLYWYRRVMGKEIKFLLHFVKESKQDESGMPNNRFLAERTGGTYSTLKVQPAELEDSGVYFCASSHTGTDTQYFGPGTRLTVL.

V is TRBV14 and J is TRBJ1-5; D is ambiguous. This CDR3 contains 9 residues. V shed 3 bases and J shed 9 bases, with 0 bases lying between them. Per the germline V gene, CDR1 is SGHDN and CDR2 is FVKESK. The CDR3 DNA follows: TGTGCCAGCAGCCAGCCCCAGCATTTT. Protein product: CASSQPQHF.

The CDR3 sequence is CASRTGHLGENIQYF. The DNA of the CDR3 is TGTGCCAGCAGGACAGGTCACCTTGGGGAAAACATTCAGTACTTC. The chain couples TRBV2 to TRBJ2-4, with TRBD1 as a possible D gene (6 bases). The V and J ends lost 6 bases and 5 bases respectively, with 17 bases between them. This CDR3 is built from 15 residues. Germline CDR1 and CDR2: SNHLY and FYNNEI.

This clone was counted once. The V gene is TRBV6-6, the J gene TRBJ1-1; TRBD1 matches at 7 bases. Per the germline V gene, CDR1 is MNHNY and CDR2 is SVGAGI (reference sequence). The CDR3 runs to 15 residues. Trimming cost V 2 bases and J 7 bases; bases outside gene matches: 10. The DNA of the CDR3 is TGTGCCAGCAGTTACACACAGGGGAAATCTGGTGAAGCTTTCTTT. It encodes CASSYTQGKSGEAFF.

The chain has TRBV7-6 and TRBJ2-2; 9 nucleotides match TRBD1. There are 15 residues in the CDR3. Germline loops: CDR1 SGHVS, CDR2 FNYEAQ. V gave up 5 bases and J gave up 5 bases; unmatched junction bases: 6. The CDR3 bases are TGTGCCAGCAGCCCACGGACAGGGGCTACCGGGGAGCTGTTTTTT. This codes for CASSPRTGATGELFF.

The genes are TRBV2 and TRBJ2-1; 8 bases map to TRBD2. This CDR3 comprises 17 residues. Germline CDR1 reads SNHLY; CDR2 reads FYNNEI. J gave up 1 base and V 7 bases, and 12 bases lay outside the gene matches. The CDR3 loop is CASIPPAGDGSYNEQFF. Here the CDR3 DNA reads TGTGCCAGCATTCCTCCAGCGGGGGATGGATCCTACAATGAGCAGTTCTTC.

The chain combines TRBV28 with TRBJ1-3; no reliable D call. V lost 5 bases and J 4 bases, leaving 18 bases between the germline ends. Germline-derived CDR1 and CDR2 are MDHEN and SYDVKM. CDR3 length: 16 amino acids. The CDR3 loop is CASSPPLGASGNTIYF. CDR3 coding DNA: TGTGCCAGCAGTCCCCCCCTCGGTGCTTCAGGAAACACCATATATTTT.

Points on this clone: A junction end diverges from the germline sequence, so it may reflect a read error. Other DNA sequences in the sample encode the same CDR3. V is TRBV30 and J is TRBJ1-1, with TRBD1 as a possible D gene (6 bases). CDR1 is GTSNPN, CDR2 SVGIG, per germline (reference sequence). The CDR3 is 12 amino acids. CDR3 in DNA: TGTGCCTGGAAAGGGGGGAACACTGAAGCCTTCTTT. Translated: CAWKGGNTEAFF.

This chain connects TRBV5-4 to TRBJ2-7, with D perhaps TRBD1 or TRBD2 (7 bases each). The CDR3 extends over 16 amino acids. Germline loops: CDR1 SGHNT, CDR2 YYREEE (reference sequence). Trimming removed 4 bases at V and 0 bases at J, with 17 bases between. CDR3 DNA sequence: TGTGCCAGCAGCCGGGGAGGGGGCGCCAGCTCCTACGAGCAGTACTTC. Amino acids: CASSRGGGASSYEQYF.

The chain carries TRBV21-1 and TRBJ1-1; the table's D call, TRBD1, has no DNA check behind it. TRBV21-1 is an annotated pseudogene. The CDR3 runs to 14 residues. The CDR3 nucleotides read TGTGCCAGCAGCCTCAGACAGGATAACACTGAAGCTTTCTTT. It yields the protein CASSLRQDNTEAFF.

This sequence joins TRBV7-9 and TRBJ1-5; D is unresolved. CDR1 and CDR2 (germline): SEHNR, FQNEAQ (reference sequence). The CDR3 contains 12 residues. V was clipped by 2 bases and J by 4 bases, with 3 bases between them. CDR3 sequence (DNA): TGTGCCAGCAGCTTATTGAATCAGCCCCAGCATTTT. The encoded protein is CASSLLNQPQHF.

The V call is TRBV6-1, the J call TRBJ1-2, with TRBD1 as a possible D gene (5 bases). Germline V gives CDR1 MNHNS, CDR2 SASEGT. The CDR3 is 15 amino acids. Trimming stripped 3 bases from V and 4 bases from J, with 15 bases between. CDR3 nucleotides: TGTGCCAGCAGTGAGGGGCGGAGCCAAGTCTATGGCTACACCTTC. Its translation is CASSEGRSQVYGYTF.

The CDR3 is CASSPASGGANEQFF. For the CDR3, the DNA is TGTGCCAGCAGCCCAGCTAGCGGGGGGGCCAATGAGCAGTTCTTC. V is TRBV2 and J is TRBJ2-1, with TRBD2 matching 12 bases. This CDR3 is built from 15 residues. V lost 6 bases and J lost 6; bases outside the gene matches: 6. Germline V lookup: CDR1 SNHLY, CDR2 FYNNEI.

This rearrangement joins TRBV6-1 to TRBJ1-5; D might be TRBD1 (6 bases). The CDR3 length is 13 residues. The V and J ends lost 10 bases and 3 bases respectively, with 13 bases between them. Looked up from germline, CDR1 is MNHNS and CDR2 is SASEGT. The CDR3 DNA reads as TGTGCCATCCGACAGGACTACAATCAGCCCCAGCATTTT. Translated, it gives CAIRQDYNQPQHF.

This sequence joins TRBV9 and TRBJ2-3; D not certain. Per the germline V gene, CDR1 is SGDLS and CDR2 is YYNGEE. The ends were cut back, 0 bases at V and 6 bases at J, with 2 bases in the middle. CDR3 length: 11 amino acids. The CDR3 loop is CASSVGDTQYF. The CDR3 DNA reads TGTGCCAGCAGCGTAGGCGATACGCAGTATTTT.